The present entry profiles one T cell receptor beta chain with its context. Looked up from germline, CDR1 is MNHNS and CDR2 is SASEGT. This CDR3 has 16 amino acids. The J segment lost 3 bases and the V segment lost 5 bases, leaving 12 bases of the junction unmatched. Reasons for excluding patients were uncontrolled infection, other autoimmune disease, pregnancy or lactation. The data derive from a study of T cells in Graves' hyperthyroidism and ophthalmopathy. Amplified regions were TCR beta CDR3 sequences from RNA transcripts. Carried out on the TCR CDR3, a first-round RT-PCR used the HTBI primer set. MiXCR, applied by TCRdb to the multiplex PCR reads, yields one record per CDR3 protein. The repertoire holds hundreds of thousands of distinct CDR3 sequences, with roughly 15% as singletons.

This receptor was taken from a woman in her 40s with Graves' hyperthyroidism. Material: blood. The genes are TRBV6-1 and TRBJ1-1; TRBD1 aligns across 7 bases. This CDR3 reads CASSPRHGQGDTEAFF. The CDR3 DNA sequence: TGTGCCAGCAGTCCTCGGCACGGGCAGGGGGACACTGAAGCTTTCTTT.